This T cell receptor beta chain was obtained from a study of blood T cell repertoires in COVID-19. Study information: Acute-phase and convalescent COVID-19 samples originated in the United States, Italy and Spain.

In the original workflow: Estimates of nucleated cell counts were drawn from the amplification of reference gene primers. TCRdb's copy holds only in-frame clones and misses some; the assay was immunoSEQ multiplex PCR. V and J calls and clone size come straight from that table; D and trimming were deduced from the DNA. In the table there are some 200,000 clones, approximately 90% of which are singletons. The CDR3 has 15 amino acids. V dropped 7 bases and J dropped 6 bases, with 22 bases sitting between them. CDR1 SGDLS and CDR2 YYNGEE come from the germline V gene. The gene calls are TRBV9 and TRBJ1-1; D may be TRBD1 (5 bases). Input material: peripheral blood. This sequence originates from a man between 60 and 70 years old with active or convalescent COVID-19. In DNA form, the CDR3 reads TGTGCCAGCGGGGGGGAAAGGGCCGGTGTGGCTGAAGCTTTCTTT. Protein: CASGGERAGVAEAFF.